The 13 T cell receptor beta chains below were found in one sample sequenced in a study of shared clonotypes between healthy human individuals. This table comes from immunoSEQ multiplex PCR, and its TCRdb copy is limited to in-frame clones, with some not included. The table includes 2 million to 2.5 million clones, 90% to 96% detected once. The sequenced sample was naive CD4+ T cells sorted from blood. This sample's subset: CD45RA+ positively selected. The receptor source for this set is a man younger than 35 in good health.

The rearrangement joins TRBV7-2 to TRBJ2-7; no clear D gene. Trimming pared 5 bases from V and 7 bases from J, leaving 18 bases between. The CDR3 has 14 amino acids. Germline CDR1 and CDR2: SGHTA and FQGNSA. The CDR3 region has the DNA TGTGCCAGCAGCCCGTCGGTGGGGATGAGGGAGCAGTACTTC. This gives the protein CASSPSVGMREQYF. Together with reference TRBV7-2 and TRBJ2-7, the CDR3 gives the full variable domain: GAGVSQSPSNKVTEKGKDVELRCDPISGHTALYWYRQSLGQGLEFLIYFQGNSAPDKSGLPSDRFSAERTGGSVSTLTIQRTQQEDSAVYLCASSPSVGMREQYFGPGTRLTVT.

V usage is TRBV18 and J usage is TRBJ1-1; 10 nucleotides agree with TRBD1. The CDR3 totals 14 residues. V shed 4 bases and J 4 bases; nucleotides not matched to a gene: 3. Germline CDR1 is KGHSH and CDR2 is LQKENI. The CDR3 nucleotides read TGTGCCAGCTCACAAGGGACAGGGGTCACTGAAGCTTTCTTT. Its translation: CASSQGTGVTEAFF.

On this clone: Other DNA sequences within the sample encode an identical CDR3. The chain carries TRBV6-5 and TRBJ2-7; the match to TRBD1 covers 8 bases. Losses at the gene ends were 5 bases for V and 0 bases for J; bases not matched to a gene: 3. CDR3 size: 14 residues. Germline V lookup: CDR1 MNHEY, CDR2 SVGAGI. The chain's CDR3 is CASSRQGSSYEQYF. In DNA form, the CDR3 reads TGTGCCAGCAGTAGACAGGGGAGCTCCTACGAGCAGTACTTC.

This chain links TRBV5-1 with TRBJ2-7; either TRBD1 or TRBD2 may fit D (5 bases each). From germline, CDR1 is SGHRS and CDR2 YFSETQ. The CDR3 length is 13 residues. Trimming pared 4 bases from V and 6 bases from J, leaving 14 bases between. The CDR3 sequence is CASSERQSGEQYF. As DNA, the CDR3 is TGCGCCAGCAGCGAGAGACAGAGCGGCGAGCAGTACTTC.

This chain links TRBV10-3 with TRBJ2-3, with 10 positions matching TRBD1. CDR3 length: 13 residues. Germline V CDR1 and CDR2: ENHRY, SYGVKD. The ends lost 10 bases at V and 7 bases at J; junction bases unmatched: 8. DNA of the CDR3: TGTGCCACAAGACAGGGGGCTTTGAATACGCAGTATTTT. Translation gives CATRQGALNTQYF.

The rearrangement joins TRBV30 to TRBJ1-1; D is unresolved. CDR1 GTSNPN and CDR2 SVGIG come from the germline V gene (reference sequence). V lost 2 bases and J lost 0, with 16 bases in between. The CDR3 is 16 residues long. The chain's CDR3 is CAWSSGIGSMNTEAFF. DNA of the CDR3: TGTGCCTGGAGTTCAGGAATAGGCAGCATGAACACTGAAGCTTTCTTT. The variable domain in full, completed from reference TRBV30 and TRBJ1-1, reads SQTIHQWPATLVQPVGSPLSLECTVEGTSNPNLYWYRQAAGRGLQLLFYSVGIGQISSEVPQNLSASRPQDRQFILSSKKLLLSDSGFYLCAWSSGIGSMNTEAFFGQGTRLTVV.

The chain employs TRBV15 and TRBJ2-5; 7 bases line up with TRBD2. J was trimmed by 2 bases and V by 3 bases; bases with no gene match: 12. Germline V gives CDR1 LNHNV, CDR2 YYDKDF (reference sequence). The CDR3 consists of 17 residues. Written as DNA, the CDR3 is TGTGCCACCAGCAGGACCGGACTAGTTTTTCGACAAGAGACCCAGTACTTC. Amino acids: CATSRTGLVFRQETQYF.

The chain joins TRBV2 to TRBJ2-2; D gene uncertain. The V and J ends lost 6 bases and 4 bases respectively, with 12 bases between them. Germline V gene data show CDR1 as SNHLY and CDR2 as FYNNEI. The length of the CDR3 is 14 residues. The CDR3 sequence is CASRVEQSTGELFF. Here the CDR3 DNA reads TGTGCCAGCAGGGTAGAACAGAGCACCGGGGAGCTGTTTTTT.

CDR3 residues: CASSVDTTGELFF. The CDR3 coding sequence is TGTGCCAGCAGCGTAGATACAACCGGGGAGCTGTTTTTT. This sequence joins TRBV9 and TRBJ2-2; D is ambiguous. Trimming pared 0 bases from V and 5 bases from J, leaving 5 bases between. CDR1 and CDR2 (germline): SGDLS, YYNGEE. The length of the CDR3 is 13 residues. The complete variable domain, with remaining parts taken from reference TRBV9 and TRBJ2-2, reads DSGVTQTPKHLITATGQRVTLRCSPRSGDLSVYWYQQSLDQGLQFLIQYYNGEERAKGNILERFSAQQFPDLHSELNLSSLELGDSALYFCASSVDTTGELFFGEGSRLTVL.

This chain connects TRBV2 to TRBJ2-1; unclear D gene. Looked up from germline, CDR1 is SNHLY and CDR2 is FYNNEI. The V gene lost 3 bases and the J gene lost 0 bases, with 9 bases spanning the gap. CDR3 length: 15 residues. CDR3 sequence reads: CASSDLGSSYNEQFF. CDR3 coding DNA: TGTGCCAGCAGTGACCTAGGAAGCTCCTACAATGAGCAGTTCTTC.

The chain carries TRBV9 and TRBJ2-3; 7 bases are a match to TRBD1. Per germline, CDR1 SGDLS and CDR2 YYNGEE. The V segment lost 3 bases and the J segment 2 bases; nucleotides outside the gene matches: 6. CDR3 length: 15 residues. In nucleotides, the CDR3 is TGTGCCAGCAGCGCTTCGGGACAGTACACAGATACGCAGTATTTT. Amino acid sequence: CASSASGQYTDTQYF.

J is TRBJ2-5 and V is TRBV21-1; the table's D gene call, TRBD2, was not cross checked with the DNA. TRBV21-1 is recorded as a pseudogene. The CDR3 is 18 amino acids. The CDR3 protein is CASSKEIAVLAGRETQYF. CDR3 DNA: TGTGCCAGCAGCAAAGAGATTGCTGTACTAGCGGGACGGGAGACCCAGTACTTC.

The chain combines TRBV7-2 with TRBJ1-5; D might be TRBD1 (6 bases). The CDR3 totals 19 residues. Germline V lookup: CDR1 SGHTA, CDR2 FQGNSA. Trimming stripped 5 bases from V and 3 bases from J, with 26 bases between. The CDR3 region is CASSPERDTIVKANQPQHF. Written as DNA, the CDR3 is TGTGCCAGCAGCCCGGAAAGGGACACTATTGTTAAAGCCAATCAGCCCCAGCATTTT.